This TCR beta chain was recovered during a study of a mutant IDH1 vaccine in newly diagnosed glioma. Study at large: There were about 60% males and roughly 38% females among treated patients, whose mean age was about 40 years.

TCRdb keeps only in-frame clones here, not all; method: immunoSEQ multiplex PCR. The sample carries tens of thousands of clones, 70% to 90% recorded once. Regarding time point: baseline, week 1 (first vaccination visit). The treatment was: pre-vaccination baseline after standard-of-care therapy. This CDR3 spans 15 amino acids. Germline CDR1 SGHTS, CDR2 YDEGEE. V was clipped by 0 bases and J by 5 bases; unmatched bases: 6. The V and J genes are TRBV5-8 and TRBJ2-7; TRBD1 agrees at 9 bases. The clonotype was recovered from a man aged 35 to 55 with glioma. Here the sequenced sample was PBMCs, taken from a glioma patient treated with radiotherapy, temozolomide or both. The CDR3 DNA sequence: TGTGCCAGCAGCTTGGGGGACAGGGATTCTAACGAGCAGTACTTC. Translated, it gives CASSLGDRDSNEQYF.